This T cell receptor (beta chain) emerged from a study of T cell repertoires in cytomegalovirus infection. There are many counts of this clonotype. Its target is unknown. In germline, CDR1 is MDHEN, CDR2 SYDVKM. Trimming stripped 4 bases from V and 5 bases from J, with 12 bases between. The CDR3 length is 14 residues. Using its own MiXCR run on the reads, TCRdb lists one record per CDR3 protein. This table has about 220,000 distinct CDR3 sequences, less than 50% appearing once. The gene calls are TRBV28 and TRBJ2-1; D ambiguous. This specimen consisted of CD8+ T cells from cultured PBMCs, obtained from culture after CMV antigen stimulation. This clonotype originated in a human donor in good health (CMV status not recorded). Some clones in this sample may be carry-over from other donors' samples. The CDR3 loop reads CASSSLDINNEQFF. CDR3 DNA sequence: TGTGCCAGCAGTTCCCTAGACATCAACAATGAGCAGTTCTTC. The full variable domain, completed using reference TRBV28 and TRBJ2-1, is DVKVTQSSRYLVKRTGEKVFLECVQDMDHENMFWYRQDPGLGLRLIYFSYDVKMKEKGDIPEGYSVSREKKERFSLILESASTNQTSMYLCASSSLDINNEQFFGPGTRLTVL.